Listed below are T cell receptor beta chains from one sample, sequenced in a study of T cell responses to AZD1222 COVID-19 vaccine. Only in-frame clones appear in the TCRdb table, and some are missing; sequencing was by immunoSEQ multiplex PCR. The sample has 90,000 to 130,000 clones; just over 85% are singletons. The specimen was peripheral blood, collected on day 0 of AZD1222 vaccination. These receptors all stem from an adult in good health. Each CDR3 is given with its conserved first and last residue. Fields, in order: V gene, J gene, D gene, clone size, CDR3 protein, CDR3 DNA. A D gene is named only where the DNA matches it firmly. Only some rows state a clone size, as once, few, many or a class for expanded clones.

V: TRBV6-5; J: TRBJ1-1; D: TRBD1; size: few; CDR3: CASSPVDRDSEAFF; DNA: TGTGCCAGCAGCCCCGTAGACAGGGACTCTGAAGCTTTCTTT
V: TRBV6-5; J: TRBJ2-3; D: -; size: -; CDR3: CASSRSEGKDTQYF; DNA: TGTGCCAGCAGCCGCTCGGAGGGGAAAGATACGCAGTATTTT
V: TRBV29-1; J: TRBJ1-1; D: TRBD1; size: -; CDR3: CSTGTGNTEAFF; DNA: TGCAGCACCGGGACAGGGAACACTGAAGCTTTCTTT
V: TRBV4-3; J: TRBJ1-1; D: TRBD1; size: -; CDR3: CASSQDLGGGLAMKAFF; DNA: TGCGCCAGCAGCCAAGATTTGGGAGGGGGCCTCGCTATGAAGGCTTTCTTT
V: TRBV6-5; J: TRBJ1-1; D: -; size: medium-sized; CDR3: CASSYRKGTEAFF; DNA: TGTGCCAGCAGTTACAGGAAAGGCACTGAAGCTTTCTTT
V: TRBV6-4; J: TRBJ2-2; D: TRBD1; size: few; CDR3: CASSVGQGTGELFF; DNA: TGTGCCAGCAGTGTGGGACAGGGGACCGGGGAGCTGTTTTTT
V: TRBV4-1; J: TRBJ1-4; D: -; size: -; CDR3: CASSQGWGMTNEKLFF; DNA: TGCGCCAGCAGCCAAGGTTGGGGAATGACTAATGAAAAACTGTTTTTT
V: TRBV7-2; J: TRBJ1-6; D: -; size: -; CDR3: CASSSSLGARSPLHF; DNA: TGTGCCAGCAGCTCAAGCTTGGGGGCGAGGTCACCCCTCCACTTT
V: TRBV5-4; J: TRBJ2-5; D: -; size: -; CDR3: CASSSYRNKEVTQYF; DNA: TGTGCCAGCAGCTCTTACAGGAATAAAGAAGTGACCCAGTACTTC
V: TRBV5-1; J: TRBJ1-1; D: -; size: -; CDR3: CASSTETANTEAFF; DNA: TGCGCCAGCAGCACCGAGACAGCGAACACTGAAGCTTTCTTT
V: TRBV11-2; J: TRBJ2-2; D: TRBD2; size: -; CDR3: CASSPTSGGAPGELFF; DNA: TGTGCCAGCAGCCCTACTAGCGGGGGGGCCCCCGGGGAGCTGTTTTTT
V: TRBV1; J: TRBJ1-5; D: -; size: -; CDR3: CTSSQETGGQPQHF; DNA: TGCACCAGCAGCCAAGAAACGGGCGGGCAGCCCCAGCATTTT
V: TRBV6-6; J: TRBJ2-7; D: -; size: -; CDR3: CASTPRRLSSYEQYF; DNA: TGTGCCAGCACCCCCAGGCGGCTCAGCTCCTACGAGCAGTACTTC
V: TRBV5-6; J: TRBJ2-5; D: -; size: -; CDR3: CASSLTGETQYF; DNA: TGTGCCAGCAGCTTGACAGGAGAGACCCAGTACTTC
V: TRBV3-1/TRBV3-2; J: TRBJ2-1; D: -; size: few; CDR3: CASRENSLSYNEQFF; DNA: TGTGCCAGCAGGGAGAACAGCCTATCCTACAATGAGCAGTTCTTC
V: TRBV4-2; J: TRBJ1-6; D: -; size: -; CDR3: CASSQIGGTIESPLHF; DNA: TGTGCCAGCAGCCAAATCGGAGGGACAATAGAGTCACCCCTCCACTTT
V: TRBV3-1/TRBV3-2; J: TRBJ1-3; D: -; size: -; CDR3: CASSPGHSGNTIYF; DNA: TGTGCCAGCAGCCCAGGACACTCTGGAAACACCATATATTTT
V: TRBV11-2; J: TRBJ1-4; D: -; size: -; CDR3: CASTQGRGAQNEKLFF; DNA: TGTGCCAGCACCCAGGGTAGGGGGGCGCAAAATGAAAAACTGTTTTTT
V: TRBV7-6; J: TRBJ1-5; D: -; size: -; CDR3: CASSLGGPGQPQHF; DNA: TGTGCCAGCAGCTTAGGCGGGCCTGGTCAGCCCCAGCATTTT
V: TRBV4-1; J: TRBJ1-5; D: TRBD1; size: once; CDR3: CASSQGQTGDNQPQHF; DNA: TGCGCCAGCAGCCAAGGACAGACAGGGGATAATCAGCCCCAGCATTTT
V: TRBV6-5; J: TRBJ1-1; D: TRBD1; size: -; CDR3: CASGLQGTGTEAFF; DNA: TGTGCCAGCGGCTTACAGGGGACGGGCACTGAAGCTTTCTTT
V: TRBV3-1/TRBV3-2; J: TRBJ2-7; D: -; size: -; CDR3: CASSQEAQGQYF; DNA: TGTGCCAGCAGCCAAGAAGCCCAAGGGCAGTACTTC
V: TRBV5-1; J: TRBJ1-1; D: -; size: -; CDR3: CASSPGHPNTEAFF; DNA: TGCGCCAGCAGCCCGGGACACCCGAACACTGAAGCTTTCTTT
V: TRBV4-2; J: TRBJ1-2; D: -; size: once; CDR3: CASSQEPGALGYTF; DNA: TGTGCCAGCAGCCAAGAGCCGGGGGCGCTTGGCTACACCTTC
V: TRBV11-2; J: TRBJ2-1; D: TRBD1; size: -; CDR3: CASSFGQGQQFF; DNA: TGTGCCAGCAGCTTCGGACAGGGCCAGCAGTTCTTC
V: TRBV5-4; J: TRBJ1-6; D: -; size: once; CDR3: CASRPGTGNNSPLHF; DNA: TGTGCCAGCAGGCCGGGGACCGGGAATAATTCACCCCTCCACTTT
V: TRBV2; J: TRBJ2-3; D: -; size: -; CDR3: CASRGVGTDTQYF; DNA: TGTGCCAGCAGGGGCGTCGGCACAGATACGCAGTATTTT
V: TRBV28; J: TRBJ2-3; D: -; size: -; CDR3: CASSIAAGARGTDTQYF; DNA: TGTGCCAGCAGTATAGCGGCGGGGGCGAGAGGCACAGATACGCAGTATTTT
V: TRBV6-5; J: TRBJ1-6; D: -; size: -; CDR3: CASTRGVNSPLHF; DNA: TGTGCCAGCACTCGGGGGGTTAATTCACCCCTCCACTTT
V: TRBV28; J: TRBJ2-7; D: TRBD1; size: -; CDR3: CASSPGGPPYEQYF; DNA: TGTGCCAGCTCTCCAGGGGGTCCTCCCTACGAGCAGTACTTC
V: TRBV3-1/TRBV3-2; J: TRBJ2-7; D: -; size: -; CDR3: CASSQGWQTYEQYF; DNA: TGTGCCAGCAGCCAAGGGTGGCAAACCTACGAGCAGTACTTC
V: TRBV6-5; J: TRBJ1-2; D: -; size: once; CDR3: CASSRTVGYTF; DNA: TGTGCCAGCAGTAGGACGGTTGGCTACACCTTC
V: TRBV7-9; J: TRBJ1-6; D: TRBD1; size: -; CDR3: CASSLDQGAVSPLHF; DNA: TGTGCCAGCAGCTTAGACCAGGGGGCGGTTTCACCCCTCCACTTT
V: TRBV3-1/TRBV3-2; J: TRBJ1-2; D: TRBD1; size: -; CDR3: CASSQSQGTSGGYTF; DNA: TGTGCCAGCAGCCAATCACAGGGGACCAGCGGTGGCTACACCTTC
V: TRBV4-2; J: TRBJ1-3; D: -; size: -; CDR3: CASSQDPAGTSGNTIYF; DNA: TGTGCCAGCAGCCAAGATCCTGCGGGAACCTCTGGAAACACCATATATTTT
V: TRBV7-2; J: TRBJ1-3; D: TRBD1; size: -; CDR3: CASSQLTGSGNTIYF; DNA: TGTGCCAGCAGCCAGCTGACAGGGTCTGGAAACACCATATATTTT
V: TRBV3-1/TRBV3-2; J: TRBJ1-6; D: -; size: many; CDR3: CASSMGGGSSYNSPLHF; DNA: TGTGCCAGCAGCATGGGCGGCGGTAGCTCCTATAATTCACCCCTCCACTTT
V: TRBV24-1; J: TRBJ2-7; D: TRBD1; size: few; CDR3: CATSERRTGGDYEQYF; DNA: TGTGCCACCAGTGAGCGCCGGACAGGGGGAGACTACGAGCAGTACTTC
V: TRBV7-2; J: TRBJ2-7; D: -; size: -; CDR3: CASSLVANTYEQYF; DNA: TGTGCCAGCAGCTTAGTGGCCAACACCTACGAGCAGTACTTC
V: TRBV6-5; J: TRBJ1-2; D: -; size: once; CDR3: CASTPTDGEVSGYTF; DNA: TGTGCCAGCACCCCTACGGACGGAGAGGTCTCTGGCTACACCTTC
V: TRBV6-5; J: TRBJ2-2; D: TRBD1; size: -; CDR3: CASSRQGETGELFF; DNA: TGTGCCAGCAGTCGACAGGGGGAGACCGGGGAGCTGTTTTTT
V: TRBV29-1; J: TRBJ1-1; D: -; size: once; CDR3: CSVDGAPGEGAAFF; DNA: TGCAGCGTTGACGGGGCTCCGGGGGAGGGTGCAGCTTTCTTT
V: TRBV28; J: TRBJ1-4; D: -; size: -; CDR3: CATQGETTNEKLFF; DNA: TGTGCCACCCAAGGAGAAACAACTAATGAAAAACTGTTTTTT
V: TRBV15; J: TRBJ2-3; D: -; size: -; CDR3: CATSRDRTMKGHSTDTQYF; DNA: TGTGCCACCAGCAGAGATAGAACGATGAAGGGACACAGCACAGATACGCAGTATTTT
V: TRBV9; J: TRBJ1-6; D: TRBD1; size: -; CDR3: CASSRDRTDSPLHF; DNA: TGTGCCAGTAGCCGGGACAGGACGGATTCACCCCTCCACTTT
V: TRBV7-7; J: TRBJ2-1; D: TRBD1; size: few; CDR3: CASGQGPYNEQFF; DNA: TGTGCCAGCGGACAGGGGCCCTACAATGAGCAGTTCTTC
V: TRBV30; J: TRBJ2-2; D: TRBD2; size: -; CDR3: CAWRLGLAGTPDTGELFF; DNA: TGTGCCTGGAGACTAGGACTAGCGGGGACCCCGGACACCGGGGAGCTGTTTTTT
V: TRBV19; J: TRBJ2-3; D: TRBD2; size: -; CDR3: CASSTSGATDTQYF; DNA: TGTGCCAGTAGCACTAGCGGGGCCACAGATACGCAGTATTTT
V: TRBV5-5; J: TRBJ1-2; D: -; size: -; CDR3: CASHSVELYGYTF; DNA: TGTGCCAGCCACTCTGTTGAGTTGTATGGCTACACCTTC